These 15 T cell receptor beta chains were all obtained from the same sample, sequenced in a study of T cell changes during pregnancy in multiple sclerosis (dated by TCRdb to the late 2010s). To prepare the library, the immunoSEQ multiplex PCR assay was applied. Drawn from immuneACCESS, this table holds only the in-frame rearrangements with V and J called that TCRdb kept. Clones are partly lost; checked studies trace under half to an unresolved V gene and leave the rest unexplained. The sample contains about 26,000 clones, 89% of them found a single time. The leading ten clones occupy 16% of the sample. The source was CD8+ T cells from peripheral blood mononuclear cells, collected in the second trimester of pregnancy. All receptors come from a female donor with multiple sclerosis, enrolled in a pregnancy study.

This rearrangement joins TRBV6-1 to TRBJ2-7; the D is unclear. V was trimmed by 3 bases and J by 3 bases, leaving 6 bases between them. The germline V gene encodes CDR1 MNHNS and CDR2 SASEGT. The CDR3 has 12 amino acids. The CDR3 reads CASSENSYEQYF. As DNA, the CDR3 is TGTGCCAGCAGTGAGAACAGCTACGAGCAGTACTTC.

The chain carries TRBV4-1 and TRBJ1-5; TRBD1 is a possible D gene (6 bases). This CDR3 spans 16 amino acids. From germline, CDR1 is MGHRA and CDR2 YSYEKL. Trimming pared 0 bases from V and 6 bases from J, leaving 15 bases between. The CDR3 region is CASSQENRAFSQPQHF. As DNA, the CDR3 is TGCGCCAGCAGCCAAGAAAACAGGGCCTTCTCTCAGCCCCAGCATTTT.

This clone showed up just once. The chain combines TRBV9 with TRBJ2-2, with 9 positions matching TRBD2. V dropped 2 bases and J dropped 5; count of bases not matched to a gene: 7. The CDR3 length is 16 residues. Germline assignment: CDR1 SGDLS and CDR2 YYNGEE. CDR3 sequence: CASSVGLAISTGELFF. The CDR3 DNA reads TGTGCCAGCAGCGTTGGACTAGCGATTTCAACCGGGGAGCTGTTTTTT.

V gene TRBV27 combines with J gene TRBJ2-3, with D possibly being TRBD1 (6 bases). This CDR3 region has 15 residues. Germline CDR1 is MNHEY and CDR2 is SMNVEV (reference sequence). The V gene lost 9 bases and the J gene lost 0 bases, with 16 bases spanning the gap. The chain's CDR3 is CASSAGELSTDTQYF. In DNA form, the CDR3 reads TGTGCCAGTTCGGCAGGGGAGTTGAGCACAGATACGCAGTATTTT.

The gene calls are TRBV2 and TRBJ2-7; 10 nucleotides align to TRBD1. The J segment lost 5 bases and the V segment lost 4 bases, leaving 11 bases of the junction unmatched. Germline CDR1 reads SNHLY; CDR2 reads FYNNEI. CDR3 length equals 16 residues. The CDR3 reads CASSGFRDRGAHEQYF. CDR3 nucleotides: TGTGCCAGCAGTGGTTTCCGGGACAGGGGTGCCCACGAGCAGTACTTC. Filled out from reference TRBV2 and TRBJ2-7, the complete variable domain reads EPEVTQTPSHQVTQMGQEVILRCVPISNHLYFYWYRQILGQKVEFLVSFYNNEISEKSEIFDDQFSVERPDGSNFTLKIRSTKLEDSAMYFCASSGFRDRGAHEQYFGPGTRLTVT.

The chain is built from TRBV29-1 and TRBJ1-3, with D possibly TRBD1 on 5 matching bases. The CDR3 spans 14 residues. Germline lookup yields CDR1 SQVTM and CDR2 ANQGSEA. V was shortened by 0 bases and J by 2 bases, with 8 bases between the two germline ends. The CDR3 spells CSVEDRDTGNTIYF. CDR3 DNA: TGCAGCGTTGAAGACAGGGATACTGGAAACACCATATATTTT.

The CDR3 DNA is TGTGCCAGCAGCCCCCCAGCGGGAGTCTACGAGCAGTACTTC. It translates to CASSPPAGVYEQYF. This rearrangement joins TRBV7-9 to TRBJ2-7; 8 nucleotides agree with TRBD2. The V gene's germline CDR1 is SEHNR and CDR2 FQNEAQ (reference sequence). The CDR3 spans 14 residues. Trimming took 5 bases from V and 3 from J; bases not matched to a gene: 6.

V usage is TRBV6-5 and J usage is TRBJ1-6; no firm D call. This CDR3 spans 13 amino acids. V was trimmed by 7 bases and J by 7 bases, leaving 11 bases between them. The germline V gene has CDR1 MNHEY and CDR2 SVGAGI. Here the CDR3 DNA reads TGTGCCAGCACCCTTACGGGGAATTCACCCCTCCACTTT. Residues: CASTLTGNSPLHF.

The rearrangement joins TRBV7-9 to TRBJ1-1, with 8 bases fitting TRBD1. V lost 6 bases to trimming and J lost 3 bases; unmatched junction nucleotides: 6. The germline V gene encodes CDR1 SEHNR and CDR2 FQNEAQ (reference sequence). The CDR3 covers 14 residues. CDR3 region: CASSQQGGDTEAFF. The CDR3 coding sequence is TGTGCCAGCAGTCAACAGGGGGGGGACACTGAAGCTTTCTTT.

The genes are TRBV2 and TRBJ1-2; 7 nucleotides agree with TRBD1. CDR1 is SNHLY, CDR2 FYNNEI, per germline. This CDR3 comprises 11 residues. Trimming took 3 bases from V and 11 from J; bases not matched to a gene: 3. CDR3 nucleotides: TGTGCCAGCAGTGATTACAGGGGATACACCTTC. Translated: CASSDYRGYTF. Full variable domain (remainder filled in from reference TRBV2 and TRBJ1-2): EPEVTQTPSHQVTQMGQEVILRCVPISNHLYFYWYRQILGQKVEFLVSFYNNEISEKSEIFDDQFSVERPDGSNFTLKIRSTKLEDSAMYFCASSDYRGYTFGSGTRLTVV.

The CDR3 loop is CASSYHRDSGTDTQYF. The CDR3 nucleotides read TGTGCCAGCAGCTACCACCGGGACTCAGGCACAGATACGCAGTATTTT. The rearrangement links TRBV7-2 to TRBJ2-3, with D possibly being TRBD2 (6 bases). Trimming pared 4 bases from V and 1 base from J, leaving 15 bases between. This CDR3 comprises 16 residues. The germline V gene encodes CDR1 SGHTA and CDR2 FQGNSA.

V is TRBV15 and J is TRBJ2-3; TRBD1 agrees at 10 bases. Germline assignment: CDR1 LNHNV and CDR2 YYDKDF (reference sequence). V shed 6 bases, J shed 2 bases, and the junction held 5 bases outside the gene matches. The CDR3 sequence is 15 residues long. CDR3 coding DNA: TGTGCCACCAGTGGGGGGACAGGGGACACAGATACGCAGTATTTT. This encodes CATSGGTGDTDTQYF.

V and J are TRBV28 and TRBJ1-1, with D maybe TRBD1 (5 bases). Trimming left V 3 bases short and J 0 bases short, with 5 bases between. Germline V gene data show CDR1 as MDHEN and CDR2 as SYDVKM. The CDR3 is made up of 13 amino acids. CDR3 nucleotides: TGTGCCAGCAGTTTCAGGGTGAACACTGAAGCTTTCTTT. Protein: CASSFRVNTEAFF.

The V gene is TRBV6-4, the J gene TRBJ2-1, with D hard to call. Germline V lookup: CDR1 MRHNA, CDR2 SNTAGT. The CDR3 has 16 amino acids. With 0 bases removed from V and 0 bases from J, the gap between germline ends came to 9 bases. CDR3 region: CASSDSVTSSYNEQFF. DNA of the CDR3: TGTGCCAGCAGTGACTCGGTTACGAGCTCCTACAATGAGCAGTTCTTC.

The chain has TRBV27 and TRBJ1-3; 12 positions agree with TRBD1. CDR3 length equals 17 residues. V trimming: 4 bases; J trimming: 2 bases; junction bases outside the gene matches: 6. CDR1 MNHEY and CDR2 SMNVEV come from the germline V gene (reference sequence). The CDR3 region is CASSYPGTGGAGNTIYF. The DNA of the CDR3 is TGTGCCAGCAGTTACCCCGGGACAGGGGGCGCTGGAAACACCATATATTTT.